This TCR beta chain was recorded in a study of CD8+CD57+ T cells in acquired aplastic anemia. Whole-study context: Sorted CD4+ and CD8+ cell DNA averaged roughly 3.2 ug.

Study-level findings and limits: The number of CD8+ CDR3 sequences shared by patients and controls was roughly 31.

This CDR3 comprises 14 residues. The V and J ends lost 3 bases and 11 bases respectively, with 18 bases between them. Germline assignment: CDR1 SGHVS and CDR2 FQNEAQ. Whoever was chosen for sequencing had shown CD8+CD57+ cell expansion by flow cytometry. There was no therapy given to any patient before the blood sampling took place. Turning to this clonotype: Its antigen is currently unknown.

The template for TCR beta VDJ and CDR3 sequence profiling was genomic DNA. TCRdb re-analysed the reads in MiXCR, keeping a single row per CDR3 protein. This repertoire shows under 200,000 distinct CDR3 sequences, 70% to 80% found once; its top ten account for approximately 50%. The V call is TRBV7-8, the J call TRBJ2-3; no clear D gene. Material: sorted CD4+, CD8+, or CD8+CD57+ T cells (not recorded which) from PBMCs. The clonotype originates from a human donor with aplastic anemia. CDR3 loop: CASSLKGGYNEQYF. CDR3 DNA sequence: TGTGCCAGCAGCTTGAAAGGCGGCTACAATGAGCAGTATTTT.